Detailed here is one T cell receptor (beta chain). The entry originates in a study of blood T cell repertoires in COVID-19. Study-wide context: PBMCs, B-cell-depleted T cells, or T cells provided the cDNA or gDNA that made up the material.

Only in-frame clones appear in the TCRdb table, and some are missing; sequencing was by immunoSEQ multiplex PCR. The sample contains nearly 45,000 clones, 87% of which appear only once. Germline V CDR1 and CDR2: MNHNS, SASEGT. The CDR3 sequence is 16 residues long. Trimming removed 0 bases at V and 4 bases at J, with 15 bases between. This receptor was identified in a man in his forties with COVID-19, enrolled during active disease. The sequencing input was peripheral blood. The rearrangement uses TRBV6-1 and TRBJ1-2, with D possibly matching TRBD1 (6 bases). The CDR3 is CASSEALAGAVYGYTF. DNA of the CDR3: TGTGCCAGCAGTGAAGCGTTGGCAGGGGCCGTCTATGGCTACACCTTC.